What follows are 13 T cell receptor beta chains derived from one specimen sequenced in a study of blood T cell repertoires in COVID-19. Profiled with immunoSEQ multiplex PCR; TCRdb holds only in-frame clones, not every one. The top ten clones hold around 10% of a sample with under 250,000 clones, 85% to 90% of them seen once. Material for sequencing was peripheral blood. The receptors were gathered from a man aged 50 to 60 with COVID-19, enrolled during active disease.

V gene TRBV3-1 (or the pseudogene TRBV3-2) combines with J gene TRBJ2-5; 7 bases line up with TRBD1. The J segment lost 3 bases and the V segment lost 1 base, leaving 8 bases of the junction unmatched. The CDR3 is made up of 16 amino acids. Germline V gene sequence: CDR1 LGHDT, CDR2 YNNKEL (reference sequence). The CDR3 nucleotides read TGTGCCAGCAGCCAAGTTAGACAGGGACGGAAAGAGACCCAGTACTTC. Translation gives CASSQVRQGRKETQYF.

The gene calls are TRBV5-4 and TRBJ2-7; 9 bases line up with TRBD1. The trim removed 4 bases at V and 3 bases at J, leaving 2 bases unmatched. The germline gives CDR1 SGHNT, CDR2 YYREEE (reference sequence). The CDR3 runs to 13 residues. DNA for the CDR3: TGTGCCAGCAGCATGACAGGGGGCTACGAGCAGTACTTC. Residues: CASSMTGGYEQYF.

The chain joins TRBV5-4 to TRBJ1-3, with 9 bases lining up with TRBD1. Germline values: CDR1 SGHNT, CDR2 YYREEE (reference sequence). Trimming removed 0 bases from V and 4 bases from J; junction bases left unmatched: 5. This CDR3 spans 16 amino acids. The CDR3 DNA follows: TGTGCCAGCAGCTTGGAGGGACAGGGTGGAGGAAACACCATATATTTT. This codes for CASSLEGQGGGNTIYF.

The gene calls are TRBV5-1 and TRBJ2-7, with D possibly being TRBD1 (6 bases). Germline CDR1 SGHRS, CDR2 YFSETQ. The CDR3 length is 15 residues. V gave up 0 bases and J gave up 1 base, with 11 bases separating them. The chain's CDR3 is CASSLAQDSSYEQYF. Written as DNA, the CDR3 is TGCGCCAGCAGCTTGGCCCAGGACAGTTCCTACGAGCAGTACTTC.

The rearrangement links TRBV12-3 or TRBV12-4 to TRBJ2-5, with D possibly TRBD2 on 5 matching bases. The CDR3 has 13 residues. V dropped 0 bases and J dropped 8 bases, with 10 bases sitting between them. CDR3 bases: TGTGCCAGCAGTTTAGCGCGGGCCGCAACCCAGTACTTC. It codes for CASSLARAATQYF.

The CDR3 reads CASSYRGLAGHPEYF. CDR3 DNA sequence: TGTGCCAGCAGTTACAGGGGACTAGCGGGTCACCCTGAGTACTTC. This chain connects TRBV6-5 to TRBJ2-5; the match to TRBD2 covers 12 bases. The CDR3 has 15 residues. CDR1 is MNHEY and CDR2 is SVGAGI in the germline V gene. Trimming removed 2 bases from V and 12 bases from J; junction bases left unmatched: 10.

The chain has TRBV6-6 and TRBJ1-1; a possible D gene is TRBD1 (5 bases). The germline V gene has CDR1 MNHNY and CDR2 SVGAGI (reference sequence). V lost 6 bases to trimming and J lost 6 bases, with 17 bases between them. The CDR3 is 14 amino acids. Here the CDR3 reads CASRIDSPDPEAFF. The CDR3 region has the DNA TGTGCCAGCAGGATCGACAGTCCGGATCCTGAAGCTTTCTTT.

The CDR3 loop reads CAWSGQSNQPQHF. The CDR3 DNA reads as TGTGCCTGGAGCGGTCAAAGCAATCAGCCCCAGCATTTT. The chain joins TRBV30 to TRBJ1-5; D not certain. This CDR3 is built from 13 residues. Germline V CDR1 and CDR2: GTSNPN, SVGIG (reference sequence). V dropped 3 bases and J dropped 1 base, with 7 bases sitting between them.

The chain joins TRBV3-1 (or the pseudogene TRBV3-2) to TRBJ2-4; TRBD1 aligns across 8 bases. The V gene's germline CDR1 is LGHDT and CDR2 YNNKEL (reference sequence). The V gene end was trimmed by 3 bases and the J gene end by 6 bases; junction bases not matched to a gene: 4. The CDR3 has 14 residues. For the CDR3, the DNA is TGTGCCAGCAGCCACCTGGACAGGGTAAACATTCAGTACTTC. Protein sequence: CASSHLDRVNIQYF.

This chain joins TRBV24-1 and TRBJ2-3, with TRBD2 matching over 7 bases. CDR3 length: 14 residues. Germline loops: CDR1 KGHDR, CDR2 SFDVKD. V dropped 3 bases and J dropped 4; count of bases not matched to a gene: 3. CDR3 in DNA: TGTGCCACCAGTGATCCCGGACTAGCAGATACGCAGTATTTT. Its translation is CATSDPGLADTQYF.

The chain joins TRBV11-2 to TRBJ2-2, with a weak D call TRBD1 (5 bases). Trimming took off 6 bases at V and 6 bases at J, with 14 bases between the two ends. The CDR3 sequence is 14 residues long. Germline loops: CDR1 SGHAT, CDR2 FQNNGV. For the CDR3, the DNA is TGTGCCAGCAGTGGTGGCGCAGGGTCCGGGGAGCTGTTTTTT. Translating gives CASSGGAGSGELFF.

This chain links TRBV7-2 with TRBJ2-2; maybe TRBD2 (6 bases). Germline CDR1 and CDR2: SGHTA and FQGNSA. This CDR3 contains 14 residues. V was cut by 3 bases and J by 4 bases, with 9 bases left in between. The CDR3 bases are TGTGCCAGCAGCTTGGGGGGAGGCACCGGGGAGCTGTTTTTT. Protein sequence: CASSLGGGTGELFF.

This chain connects TRBV7-9 to TRBJ2-3; TRBD2 might be the D (6 bases). Deletions cut 1 base from V and 1 base from J, with 9 bases between. Germline CDR1 and CDR2: SEHNR and FQNEAQ (reference sequence). This CDR3 has 15 residues. The DNA for the CDR3 is TGTGCCAGCAGCTTAGTGTCTAGCGGCACAGATACGCAGTATTTT. Translated: CASSLVSSGTDTQYF.